The rows below give T cell receptor beta chains drawn from one sample of a study of T cells in Graves' hyperthyroidism and ophthalmopathy. Via MiXCR, TCRdb re-called the multiplex PCR reads, giving one row per CDR3 protein. Here the sample spans approximately 330,000 distinct CDR3 sequences, roughly an eighth being singletons. The specimen was blood. Receptor source: a woman in her forties with Graves' ophthalmopathy. Each CDR3 is given with its conserved first and last residue. A D gene is named only where the DNA matches it firmly. Some rows mark clone size as missing; the rest say once, few, many or name a class of expanded clone.

j_call clone_size d_call cdr3_length v_call cdr3_aa cdr3_nt
TRBJ1-5 many NA 14 TRBV28 CASRVGGSDQPQHF TGTGCCAGCAGAGTCGGCGGGAGCGATCAGCCCCAGCATTTT
TRBJ1-2 many NA 13 TRBV28 CASRDAETYGYTF TGTGCCAGCAGGGACGCAGAAACCTATGGCTACACCTTC
TRBJ2-1 many TRBD2 16 TRBV6-2/TRBV6-3 CASTGSGSRGGNEQFF TGTGCCAGCACCGGAAGCGGGAGTCGAGGGGGCAATGAGCAGTTCTTC
TRBJ2-5 many NA 13 TRBV2 CASSRRIQETQYF TGTGCCAGCAGTCGAAGGATCCAAGAGACCCAGTACTTC
TRBJ2-7 many TRBD1 17 TRBV27 CASSRRPDRGRVYEQYF TGTGCCAGCAGCCGAAGGCCGGACAGGGGGCGCGTCTACGAGCAGTACTTC
TRBJ1-6 many NA 11 TRBV2 CASSDYSPLHF TGTGCCAGCAGTGATTATTCACCCCTCCACTTT
TRBJ2-5 NA NA 12 TRBV27 CASSDSWETQYF TGTGCCAGCAGTGACTCCTGGGAGACCCAGTACTTC
TRBJ1-4 NA NA 19 TRBV3-1 CASSHSTTRHGSANEKLFF TGTGCCAGCAGCCACTCCACCACTCGACATGGGAGCGCTAATGAAAAACTGTTTTTT
TRBJ2-1 many NA 15 TRBV11-1 CASSLIVREYNEQFF TGTGCCAGCAGCTTAATCGTCAGGGAGTACAATGAGCAGTTCTTC
TRBJ2-1 many NA 13 TRBV11-2 CASSLVIVNEQFF TGTGCCAGCAGCTTAGTGATCGTCAATGAGCAGTTCTTC
TRBJ1-2 many NA 12 TRBV2 CASRGADFGYTF TGTGCCAGCAGGGGGGCAGATTTTGGCTACACCTTC
TRBJ2-1 many TRBD1 16 TRBV27 CASSPSGGSSYNEQFF TGTGCCAGCAGTCCTTCAGGGGGAAGCTCCTACAATGAGCAGTTCTTC
TRBJ1-1 many TRBD1 16 TRBV5-1 CASSLIRGRVRTEAFF TGCGCCAGCAGCTTGATAAGGGGGCGCGTTCGGACTGAAGCTTTCTTT
TRBJ1-6 NA NA 14 TRBV9 CASSVGSAGSPLHF TGTGCCAGCAGCGTAGGAAGTGCGGGTTCACCCCTCCACTTT
TRBJ1-5 many NA 14 TRBV2 CATSRVFSNQPQHF TGTGCCACCAGCAGGGTGTTTAGCAATCAGCCCCAGCATTTT
TRBJ2-1 many TRBD1 17 TRBV10-1 CASSESAGTANDNEQFF TGCGCCAGCAGTGAGTCGGCCGGGACAGCAAATGACAATGAGCAGTTCTTC
TRBJ2-1 NA TRBD1 15 TRBV19 CASKDRGLPYNEQFF TGTGCCAGTAAAGACAGGGGGCTACCTTACAATGAGCAGTTCTTC
TRBJ1-5 many TRBD1 14 TRBV20-1 CSAVRTGSNQPQHF TGCAGTGCTGTGCGGACAGGGTCCAATCAGCCCCAGCATTTT
TRBJ2-5 NA NA 14 TRBV3-1 CASSQFLVGTHQYF TGTGCCAGCAGCCAATTCCTTGTCGGGACCCACCAGTACTTC
TRBJ2-1 many NA 16 TRBV2 CASSEAKGLSRYEQFF TGTGCCAGCAGTGAAGCTAAGGGACTTAGCAGGTATGAGCAGTTCTTC
TRBJ2-7 many NA 16 TRBV10-3 CAISDSLGRSSYEQYF TGTGCCATCAGTGATTCATTAGGCAGGAGCTCCTACGAGCAGTACTTC
TRBJ1-1 many TRBD1 13 TRBV6-6 CASSYATGLEAFF TGTGCCAGCAGTTACGCGACAGGGTTGGAAGCTTTCTTT
TRBJ2-1 many TRBD1 17 TRBV18 CASSPPTGALLYNEQFF TGTGCCAGCTCACCTCCGACAGGGGCCCTCCTCTACAATGAGCAGTTCTTC
TRBJ2-7 many NA 16 TRBV28 CASSPSGRLNSYEQYF TGTGCCAGCAGTCCGAGCGGACGGCTGAACTCCTACGAGCAGTACTTC
TRBJ1-6 many TRBD1 14 TRBV3-1 CASSFRGLRSPLHF TGTGCCAGCAGCTTCAGGGGGTTACGCTCACCCCTCCACTTT
TRBJ1-6 many TRBD1 16 TRBV6-1 CASGSSGQGVNSPLHF TGTGCCAGCGGGTCTTCGGGACAGGGGGTTAATTCACCCCTCCACTTT
TRBJ1-1 few NA 14 TRBV10-2 CASVSTGPGTEAFF TGCGCCAGCGTTTCAACAGGTCCCGGCACTGAAGCTTTCTTT
TRBJ2-3 few NA 15 TRBV4-1 CASSQIAPGTDTQYF TGCGCCAGCAGCCAAATTGCCCCAGGCACAGATACGCAGTATTTT
TRBJ2-1 many TRBD1 15 TRBV11-2 CASSLDGRGGSEQFF TGTGCCAGCAGCTTAGATGGGAGAGGGGGCTCTGAGCAGTTCTTC
TRBJ1-5 NA NA 15 TRBV5-1 CASSPSAGSNQPQHF TGCGCCAGCAGCCCCTCAGCTGGAAGCAATCAGCCCCAGCATTTT
TRBJ1-1 few NA 15 TRBV5-5 CASSFKVVADTEAFF TGTGCCAGCAGCTTCAAAGTCGTTGCGGACACTGAAGCTTTCTTT
TRBJ1-2 many NA 15 TRBV6-1 CASSGQDGANYGYTF TGTGCCAGCAGCGGCCAGGACGGAGCTAACTATGGCTACACCTTC
TRBJ1-5 many NA 15 TRBV2 CASRAGQYSNQPQHF TGTGCCAGCAGAGCGGGACAATATAGCAATCAGCCCCAGCATTTT
TRBJ2-4 NA TRBD2 18 TRBV20-1 CSARTSGSGVGAKNIQYF TGCAGTGCTAGGACTAGCGGGAGTGGAGTGGGAGCCAAAAACATTCAGTACTTC
TRBJ2-1 many NA 12 TRBV7-2 CASSPRGDEQFF TGTGCCAGCAGCCCTCGGGGCGATGAGCAGTTCTTC
TRBJ2-7 few TRBD1 15 TRBV3-1 CASSPWTGDLHEQYF TGTGCCAGCAGCCCCTGGACAGGGGATCTCCACGAGCAGTACTTC
TRBJ1-5 NA NA 15 TRBV4-1 CASSQQAGWGQPQHF TGCGCCAGCAGCCAGCAGGCAGGGTGGGGTCAGCCCCAGCATTTT
TRBJ2-7 NA NA 12 TRBV27 CASSRAANEQYF TGTGCCAGCAGTAGGGCGGCCAACGAGCAGTACTTC
TRBJ2-7 many NA 14 TRBV20-1 CSASLPGPGYEQYF TGCAGTGCTAGCCTGCCGGGACCGGGCTACGAGCAGTACTTC
TRBJ2-1 many NA 14 TRBV19 CASSIRLSRNEQFF TGTGCCAGTAGTATCCGACTGTCCCGGAATGAGCAGTTCTTC
TRBJ2-7 many NA 11 TRBV28 CASRSFYEQYF TGTGCCAGCAGGTCTTTCTACGAGCAGTACTTC
TRBJ2-7 many NA 13 TRBV27 CASSLDASYEQYF TGTGCCAGCAGTTTGGACGCCTCCTACGAGCAGTACTTC
TRBJ1-5 many NA 14 TRBV12-3/TRBV12-4 CASRGADPNQPQHF TGTGCCAGCAGAGGGGCAGATCCGAATCAGCCCCAGCATTTT
TRBJ1-5 many NA 11 TRBV20-1 CSAKINQPQHF TGCAGTGCCAAAATCAATCAGCCCCAGCATTTT
TRBJ1-1 NA NA 15 TRBV12-3/TRBV12-4 CASTTFRGPNTEASF TGTGCCAGCACCACGTTTAGAGGCCCGAACACTGAAGCTTCCTTT
TRBJ1-1 few NA 15 TRBV19 CASSRSTTWDTEAFF TGTGCCAGTAGTCGATCAACCACTTGGGACACTGAAGCTTTCTTT
TRBJ1-3 many NA 12 TRBV6-1 CASSGAENTIYF TGTGCCAGCTCCGGGGCTGAGAACACCATATATTTT
TRBJ2-1 many NA 16 TRBV7-3 CASSPPEAWYHNEQFF TGTGCCAGCAGCCCCCCAGAGGCCTGGTATCACAATGAGCAGTTCTTC
TRBJ2-3 NA TRBD1 17 TRBV29-1 CSVSKKTGTGGQDTQYF TGCAGCGTTTCAAAGAAAACCGGGACAGGGGGTCAAGATACGCAGTATTTT
TRBJ2-1 many NA 15 TRBV7-2 CASSLVPRSDNEQFF TGTGCCAGCAGCTTAGTGCCTCGTAGCGACAATGAGCAGTTCTTC
TRBJ1-4 many NA 12 TRBV28 CASSFHSGKLFF TGTGCCAGCAGTTTCCATTCCGGGAAACTGTTTTTT
TRBJ2-2 many NA 14 TRBV7-2 CASSLGSTTGELFF TGTGCCAGCAGCTTAGGCTCGACGACCGGGGAGCTGTTTTTT
TRBJ2-1 NA TRBD2 17 TRBV30 CAWSYGLLAGREDEQFF TGTGCCTGGAGCTACGGTTTACTAGCGGGAAGGGAGGATGAGCAGTTCTTC
TRBJ2-5 NA TRBD2 16 TRBV11-2 CASSLAASGSGETQYF TGTGCCAGCAGCTTAGCGGCTAGCGGGAGCGGAGAGACCCAGTACTTC
TRBJ2-1 many TRBD1 18 TRBV24-1 CATSRGQGGPTKYNEQFF TGTGCCACCAGTCGGGGACAGGGAGGACCTACGAAATACAATGAGCAGTTCTTC
TRBJ2-1 many TRBD2 17 TRBV7-8 CASSKRELAGQDNEQFF TGTGCCAGCAGCAAGCGAGAATTAGCGGGCCAAGACAATGAGCAGTTCTTC
TRBJ1-5 NA TRBD1 15 TRBV19 CASRTRQGRNQPQHF TGTGCCAGTAGGACACGACAGGGGCGCAATCAGCCCCAGCATTTT
TRBJ2-3 many TRBD2 17 TRBV28 CASSLWRAGGPADTQYF TGTGCCAGCAGTTTATGGAGAGCGGGAGGCCCAGCAGATACGCAGTATTTT